This is a list of T cell receptor beta chains from one sample in a study of blood T cell repertoires in COVID-19. Some clones are missing from TCRdb's copy, which holds only in-frame ones; the method was immunoSEQ multiplex PCR. In the table there are hundreds of thousands of clones, about 86% of which are singletons. Material for sequencing was PBMCs or T cells enriched from blood (not recorded which). These receptors were obtained from a man aged 30 to 39 with acute COVID-19. Both conserved end residues are part of each CDR3. The order of the fields is D gene, J gene, clone size, V gene, CDR3 DNA, CDR3 protein. The D gene is left open where the match is weak. Size tells how often a clone was seen (once, few, many) or the class of an expanded clone, and some rows leave it out.

D: .; J: TRBJ1-3; size: .; V: TRBV5-1; DNA: TGCGCCAGCAGCTTAACAGCAAACTCTGGAAACACCATATATTTT; CDR3: CASSLTANSGNTIYF
D: .; J: TRBJ1-4; size: .; V: TRBV6-5; DNA: TGTGCCAGCACCGGCAGGGGAAATGAAAAACTGTTTTTT; CDR3: CASTGRGNEKLFF
D: TRBD1; J: TRBJ2-4; size: .; V: TRBV5-1; DNA: TGCGCCAGCAGCTCCAAGTCCGGGACAGGGGTGAACATTCAGTACTTC; CDR3: CASSSKSGTGVNIQYF
D: .; J: TRBJ2-1; size: .; V: TRBV24-1; DNA: TGTGCCACCAGTGACTCAGCGGACTCCTACAATGAGCAGTTCTTC; CDR3: CATSDSADSYNEQFF
D: .; J: TRBJ1-2; size: .; V: TRBV14; DNA: TGTGCCAGCAGCCATAACCCTCGGCTCCGAAGCGGACACTATGGCTACACCTTC; CDR3: CASSHNPRLRSGHYGYTF
D: TRBD1; J: TRBJ1-1; size: .; V: TRBV28; DNA: TGTGCCAGCAGGAGCAGGGGGCGCGCGGAAGCTTTCTTT; CDR3: CASRSRGRAEAFF
D: .; J: TRBJ1-1; size: .; V: TRBV3-1/TRBV3-2; DNA: TGTGCCAGCAGCCAGGTACGGGACAAAGAAGCTTTCTTT; CDR3: CASSQVRDKEAFF
D: TRBD1; J: TRBJ2-2; size: .; V: TRBV9; DNA: TGTGCCAGCAGCGTAGTCCCGACAGGGAGAACCGGGGAGCTGTTTTTT; CDR3: CASSVVPTGRTGELFF
D: .; J: TRBJ1-6; size: few; V: TRBV19; DNA: TGTGCCACCAAAGAGTTCGGGGGATATAATTCACCCCTCCACTTT; CDR3: CATKEFGGYNSPLHF
D: .; J: TRBJ2-5; size: few; V: TRBV5-1; DNA: TGTGCCACCTCTGGCCGGGGGGCTATGGAAGAGACCCAGTACTTC; CDR3: CATSGRGAMEETQYF
D: .; J: TRBJ2-1; size: .; V: TRBV5-1; DNA: TGCGCCAGCAGCTTGGCAGTTACTGAGCAGTTCTTC; CDR3: CASSLAVTEQFF
D: .; J: TRBJ1-5; size: .; V: TRBV4-3; DNA: TGCGCCAGCAGCCCAACCACTCTTAGCAATCAGCCCCAGCATTTT; CDR3: CASSPTTLSNQPQHF
D: TRBD2; J: TRBJ2-5; size: .; V: TRBV19; DNA: TGTGCCAGTAGTATCGACCTAGCGGGAGTTAGGTACCAAGAGACCCAGTACTTC; CDR3: CASSIDLAGVRYQETQYF
D: .; J: TRBJ2-1; size: .; V: TRBV4-1; DNA: TGCGCCAGCAGCCAAGGTAGGGGGACCTACAATGAGCAGTTCTTC; CDR3: CASSQGRGTYNEQFF
D: .; J: TRBJ1-1; size: .; V: TRBV29-1; DNA: TGCAGCTCCCGAGGTGGGGGGACTGAAGCTTTCTTT; CDR3: CSSRGGGTEAFF
D: TRBD1; J: TRBJ1-2; size: .; V: TRBV7-2; DNA: TGTGCCAGCAGCAAAGCGGGGACAGGGGGCGGCTATGGCTACACCTTC; CDR3: CASSKAGTGGGYGYTF
D: .; J: TRBJ1-1; size: .; V: TRBV29-1; DNA: TGCAGCGTTGAGATCAGTTCATTGGACACTGAAGCTTTCTTT; CDR3: CSVEISSLDTEAFF
D: TRBD1; J: TRBJ1-2; size: .; V: TRBV5-6; DNA: TGTGCCAGCAGCCCCGGGACAGGGTCTCGTGGCTACACCTTC; CDR3: CASSPGTGSRGYTF
D: TRBD2; J: TRBJ2-1; size: .; V: TRBV30; DNA: TGTGCCTGGAGTGCGATCGGGACTAGCGGCTACAATGAGCAGTTCTTC; CDR3: CAWSAIGTSGYNEQFF
D: TRBD1; J: TRBJ2-5; size: .; V: TRBV5-4; DNA: TGTGCCAGCAGCCCGACAGGGTTGAGCCAAGAGACCCAGTACTTC; CDR3: CASSPTGLSQETQYF
D: .; J: TRBJ1-3; size: .; V: TRBV19; DNA: TGTGCCAGTAGCGACAGGAACTCTGGAAACACCATATATTTT; CDR3: CASSDRNSGNTIYF
D: .; J: TRBJ1-2; size: .; V: TRBV30; DNA: TGTGCCTGGAGCGAGCAAGTCTATGGCTACACCTTC; CDR3: CAWSEQVYGYTF
D: .; J: TRBJ2-5; size: .; V: TRBV5-1; DNA: TGTGCCAGCAGCTTGTCAGGCAGCGGATTTCAAGAGACCCAGTACTTC; CDR3: CASSLSGSGFQETQYF
D: .; J: TRBJ1-4; size: .; V: TRBV6-6; DNA: TGTGCCAGCAGTTTAAGTGTTAGACTTAATGAAAAACTGTTTTTT; CDR3: CASSLSVRLNEKLFF
D: .; J: TRBJ1-4; size: .; V: TRBV19; DNA: TGTGCCACCAAAAATGAAAAACTGTTTTTT; CDR3: CATKNEKLFF
D: .; J: TRBJ1-4; size: once; V: TRBV18; DNA: TGTGCCAGCTCACCCGCGACAGGAGGTAATGAAAAACTGTTTTTT; CDR3: CASSPATGGNEKLFF
D: .; J: TRBJ1-3; size: many; V: TRBV6-1; DNA: TGTGCCAGCAGTGATAACGGGGTCCGGGGAAACACCATATATTTT; CDR3: CASSDNGVRGNTIYF
D: .; J: TRBJ1-5; size: .; V: TRBV28; DNA: TGTGCCAGCAGCTCACGCGGGGTTTATAGCAATCAGCCCCAGCATTTT; CDR3: CASSSRGVYSNQPQHF
D: .; J: TRBJ1-6; size: .; V: TRBV6-5; DNA: TGTGCCAGCACCCGGGACTTGGGGAATTCACCCCTCCACTTT; CDR3: CASTRDLGNSPLHF
D: .; J: TRBJ2-6; size: few; V: TRBV3-1/TRBV3-2; DNA: TGTGCCAGCACCCGACAGTTCTCTGGGGCCAACGTCCTGACTTTC; CDR3: CASTRQFSGANVLTF
D: TRBD1; J: TRBJ2-2; size: .; V: TRBV6-5; DNA: TGTGCCAGCAGTTCCTCAGGGGGAACCGGGGAGCTGTTTTTT; CDR3: CASSSSGGTGELFF
D: TRBD1; J: TRBJ1-5; size: .; V: TRBV5-1; DNA: TGCGCCAGCAGACCTGGACAGGGCTCAAATCAGCCCCAGCATTTT; CDR3: CASRPGQGSNQPQHF
D: .; J: TRBJ2-3; size: .; V: TRBV7-3; DNA: TGTGCCAGCAGTCCCCACGGTACAGATACGCAGTATTTT; CDR3: CASSPHGTDTQYF
D: .; J: TRBJ1-1; size: many; V: TRBV6-5; DNA: TGTGCCAGCAAACTAGGGGAGGAAACTGAAGCTTTCTTT; CDR3: CASKLGEETEAFF
D: .; J: TRBJ1-6; size: few; V: TRBV12-3/TRBV12-4; DNA: TGTGCCAGCAGCCGGGGGGGGAGGGCACCCCTCCACTTT; CDR3: CASSRGGRAPLHF
D: TRBD1; J: TRBJ2-3; size: .; V: TRBV28; DNA: TGTGCCAGCAGCCTAGAAGGACAGGGGGAAACAGATACGCAGTATTTT; CDR3: CASSLEGQGETDTQYF
D: .; J: TRBJ1-2; size: .; V: TRBV28; DNA: TGTGCCAGCAGTTTAGGCGTCGATCCAGGCTTTTATGGCTACACCTTC; CDR3: CASSLGVDPGFYGYTF
D: .; J: TRBJ2-1; size: .; V: TRBV30; DNA: TGTGCCTGGAGGAGGAACAATGAGCAGTTCTTC; CDR3: CAWRRNNEQFF
D: .; J: TRBJ2-3; size: .; V: TRBV5-5; DNA: TGTGCCAGCAGCTTGGGACTTCACACAGATACGCAGTATTTT; CDR3: CASSLGLHTDTQYF
D: TRBD1; J: TRBJ1-1; size: .; V: TRBV29-1; DNA: TGCAGCGTTGTCCGGGGGACAGGGAACACTGAAGCTTTCTTT; CDR3: CSVVRGTGNTEAFF
D: TRBD1; J: TRBJ2-2; size: .; V: TRBV28; DNA: TGTGCCAGCAGGACAGGGGTCTTAAGGAACACCGGGGAGCTGTTTTTT; CDR3: CASRTGVLRNTGELFF
D: .; J: TRBJ1-1; size: .; V: TRBV10-1; DNA: TGCGCCAGCAGTGAGCCTAATGAAAATGAAGCTTTCTTT; CDR3: CASSEPNENEAFF
D: .; J: TRBJ1-2; size: .; V: TRBV18; DNA: TGTGCCAGCTCACCCGGAGTAGGAGACAGAGCCTATGGCTACACCTTC; CDR3: CASSPGVGDRAYGYTF
D: .; J: TRBJ1-1; size: .; V: TRBV5-1; DNA: TGCGCCAGCAGCTTAGGGATAGGGGCATGGAACACTGAAGCTTTCTTT; CDR3: CASSLGIGAWNTEAFF
D: TRBD1; J: TRBJ1-1; size: .; V: TRBV9; DNA: TGTGCCAGCAGCGCGCGGGGGACAGGAACTGAAGCTTTCTTT; CDR3: CASSARGTGTEAFF
D: TRBD1; J: TRBJ1-2; size: .; V: TRBV24-1; DNA: TGTGCCACCAGTGAATCCGGGACAGGGGGCCACTACACCTTC; CDR3: CATSESGTGGHYTF
D: TRBD1; J: TRBJ1-2; size: .; V: TRBV4-3; DNA: TGCGCCAGCAGCCGAAAGACACCGGGACAGGGCCTCTATGGCTACACCTTC; CDR3: CASSRKTPGQGLYGYTF
D: TRBD1; J: TRBJ2-1; size: .; V: TRBV5-5; DNA: TGTGCCAGCATGACAGGGGGCAAAAAATACAATGAGCAGTTCTTC; CDR3: CASMTGGKKYNEQFF
D: .; J: TRBJ1-1; size: .; V: TRBV4-2; DNA: TGTGCCAGCAGCCAAGATAGGGGTTCCACTGAAGCTTTCTTT; CDR3: CASSQDRGSTEAFF
D: TRBD2; J: TRBJ2-1; size: .; V: TRBV24-1; DNA: TGTGCCACCAGTGATTCCCGGGAGGTGGGCAATGAGCAGTTCTTC; CDR3: CATSDSREVGNEQFF
D: TRBD1; J: TRBJ1-2; size: .; V: TRBV18; DNA: TGTGCCAGCTCACCACGGCAGGGGGCTTCTGGCTACACCTTC; CDR3: CASSPRQGASGYTF
D: .; J: TRBJ2-5; size: .; V: TRBV7-6; DNA: TGTGCCAGCAGCCTAAGCACTGCGACCCAGTACTTC; CDR3: CASSLSTATQYF
D: .; J: TRBJ2-1; size: .; V: TRBV27; DNA: TGTGCCAGCGGGGTGCGGGGAGTTAACAATGAGCAGTTCTTC; CDR3: CASGVRGVNNEQFF
D: .; J: TRBJ2-1; size: .; V: TRBV5-3; DNA: TGTGCCAGAAGCTCTAACCACAACAGGGTCGGCTACGGTGAGCAGTTCTTC; CDR3: CARSSNHNRVGYGEQFF
D: TRBD1; J: TRBJ1-1; size: .; V: TRBV27; DNA: TGTGCCAGCAGTCTGGACAGGGTTGGGAACACTGAAGCTTTCTTT; CDR3: CASSLDRVGNTEAFF
D: .; J: TRBJ1-5; size: .; V: TRBV27; DNA: TGTGCCAGCAGTTTAGGGGGTAGGGGGCAGCCCCAGCATTTT; CDR3: CASSLGGRGQPQHF
D: .; J: TRBJ1-5; size: .; V: TRBV7-2; DNA: TGTGCCAGCAGCGGCATCAATCAGCCCCAGCATTTT; CDR3: CASSGINQPQHF
D: .; J: TRBJ1-1; size: .; V: TRBV7-9; DNA: TGTGCCAGCAGCATTCGGGGAGGGAGGACTGAAGCTTTCTTT; CDR3: CASSIRGGRTEAFF
D: .; J: TRBJ1-2; size: .; V: TRBV5-5; DNA: TGTGCCAGCAGCTCACCAGGGGCAGCGATCTATGGCTACACCTTC; CDR3: CASSSPGAAIYGYTF